Sequencing of this T cell receptor (beta chain) was carried out in a study of T cell clones after liver transplantation. Notes on the study in general: A larger donor-reactive than third-party decline suggested partial antigen-specific deletion.

CDR3 length: 18 amino acids. Trimming left V 5 bases short and J 0 bases short, with 20 bases between. In germline, CDR1 is MDHEN, CDR2 SYDVKM. Of note for this clone: Its antigen is undetermined.

Data came from immunoSEQ multiplex PCR; TCRdb stores just in-frame clones and leaves some out. The profile shows 72,000 or so clones, approximately 82% of them singletons. V is TRBV28 and J is TRBJ1-5; a weak D match, TRBD1 (5 bases). The material was CD4+ T cells from blood, obtained at the 22-month timepoint. The TCR comes from a human patient who received a liver transplant. The T cells may come from the graft donor. The DNA for the CDR3 is TGTGCCAGCAGTCATCGACCCGGCCGGGGGTATAGCAATCAGCCCCAGCATTTT. Translation: CASSHRPGRGYSNQPQHF.